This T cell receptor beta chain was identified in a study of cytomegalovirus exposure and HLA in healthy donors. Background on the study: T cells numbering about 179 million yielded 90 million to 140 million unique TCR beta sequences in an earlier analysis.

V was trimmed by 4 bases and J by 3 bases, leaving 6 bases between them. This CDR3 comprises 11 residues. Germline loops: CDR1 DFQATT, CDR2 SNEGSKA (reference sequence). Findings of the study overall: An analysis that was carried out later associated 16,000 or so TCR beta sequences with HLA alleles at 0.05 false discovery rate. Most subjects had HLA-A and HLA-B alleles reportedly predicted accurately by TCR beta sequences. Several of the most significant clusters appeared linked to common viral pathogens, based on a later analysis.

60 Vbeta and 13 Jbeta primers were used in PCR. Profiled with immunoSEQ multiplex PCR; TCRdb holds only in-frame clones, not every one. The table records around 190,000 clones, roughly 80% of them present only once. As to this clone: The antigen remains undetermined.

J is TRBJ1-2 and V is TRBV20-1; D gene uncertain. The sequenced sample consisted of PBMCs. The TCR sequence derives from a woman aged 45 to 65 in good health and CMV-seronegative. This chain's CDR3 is CSATADYGYTF. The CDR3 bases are TGCAGTGCTACCGCGGACTATGGCTACACCTTC.